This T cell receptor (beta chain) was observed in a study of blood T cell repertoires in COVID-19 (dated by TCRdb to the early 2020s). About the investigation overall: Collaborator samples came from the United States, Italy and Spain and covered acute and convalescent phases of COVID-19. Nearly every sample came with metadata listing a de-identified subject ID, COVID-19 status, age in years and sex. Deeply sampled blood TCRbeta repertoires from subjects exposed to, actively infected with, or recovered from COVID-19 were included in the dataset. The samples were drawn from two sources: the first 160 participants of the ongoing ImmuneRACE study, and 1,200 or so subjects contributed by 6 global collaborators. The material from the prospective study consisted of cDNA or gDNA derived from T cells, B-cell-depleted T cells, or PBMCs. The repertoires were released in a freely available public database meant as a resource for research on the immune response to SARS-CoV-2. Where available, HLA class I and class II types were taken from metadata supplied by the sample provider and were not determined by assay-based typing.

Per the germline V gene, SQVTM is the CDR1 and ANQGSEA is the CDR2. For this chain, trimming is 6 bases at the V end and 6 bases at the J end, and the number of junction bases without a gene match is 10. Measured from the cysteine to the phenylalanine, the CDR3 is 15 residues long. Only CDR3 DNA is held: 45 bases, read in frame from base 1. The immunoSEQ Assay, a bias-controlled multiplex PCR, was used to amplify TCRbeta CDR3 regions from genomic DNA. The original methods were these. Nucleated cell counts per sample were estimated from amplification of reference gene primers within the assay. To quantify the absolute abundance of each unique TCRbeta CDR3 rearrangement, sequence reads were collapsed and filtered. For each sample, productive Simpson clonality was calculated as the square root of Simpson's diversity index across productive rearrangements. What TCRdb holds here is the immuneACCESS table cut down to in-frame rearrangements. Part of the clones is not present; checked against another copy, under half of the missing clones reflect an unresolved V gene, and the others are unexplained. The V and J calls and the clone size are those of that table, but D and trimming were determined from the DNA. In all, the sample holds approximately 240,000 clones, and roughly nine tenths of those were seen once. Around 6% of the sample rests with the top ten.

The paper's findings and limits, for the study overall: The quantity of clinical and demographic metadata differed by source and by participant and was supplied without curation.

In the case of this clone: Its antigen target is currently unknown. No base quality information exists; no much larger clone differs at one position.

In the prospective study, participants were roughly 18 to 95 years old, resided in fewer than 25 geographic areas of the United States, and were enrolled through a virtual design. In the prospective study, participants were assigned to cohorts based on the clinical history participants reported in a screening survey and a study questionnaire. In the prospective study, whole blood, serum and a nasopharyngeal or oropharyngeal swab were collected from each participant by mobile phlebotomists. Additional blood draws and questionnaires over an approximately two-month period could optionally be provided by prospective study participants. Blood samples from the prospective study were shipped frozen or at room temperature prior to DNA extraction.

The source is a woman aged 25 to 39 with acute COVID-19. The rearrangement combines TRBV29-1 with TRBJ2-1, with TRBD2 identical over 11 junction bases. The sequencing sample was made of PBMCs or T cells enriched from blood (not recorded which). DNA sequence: TGCAGCGTGTCCTATAGCGGGGGGGCTGGCAATGAGCAGTTCTTC. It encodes CSVSYSGGAGNEQFF.